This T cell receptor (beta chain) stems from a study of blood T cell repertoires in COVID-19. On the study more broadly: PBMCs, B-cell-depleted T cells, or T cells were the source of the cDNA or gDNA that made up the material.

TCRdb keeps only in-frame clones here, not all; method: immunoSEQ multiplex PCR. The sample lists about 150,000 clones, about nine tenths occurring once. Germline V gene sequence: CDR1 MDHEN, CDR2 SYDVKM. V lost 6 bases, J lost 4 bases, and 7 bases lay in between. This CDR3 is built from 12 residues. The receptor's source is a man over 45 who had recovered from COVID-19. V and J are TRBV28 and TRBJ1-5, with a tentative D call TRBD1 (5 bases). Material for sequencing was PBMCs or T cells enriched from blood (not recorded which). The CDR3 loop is CASRSGNQPQHF. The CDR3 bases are TGTGCCAGCAGGTCAGGGAATCAGCCCCAGCATTTT.